The sample holds a few counts of the clone carrying this T cell receptor beta chain. What it binds is not known. A TCRbeta library incorporating unique molecular identifiers was prepared. TCRdb passed the PCR reads through MiXCR, listing each CDR3 protein once. This table holds some 50,000 distinct CDR3 sequences, around 9% found once. This sample was taken from a study of T-cell reconstitution after alpha-beta-depleted transplantation in children. Regarding the study as a whole: Among T cells one year after transplant, newly produced cells accounted for most counts and diversity. Surviving recipient T cells and thymic progenitors underlay high day-60 TCRbeta diversity in some patients. Approximately two months post-transplant, alpha-beta T cells reportedly originated from several hundred expanded graft clones.

The sequencing used PBMCs, mostly from graft donor cells, collected 60 days after TCRalphabeta/CD19-depleted stem cell transplant. This sequence was found in a male patient between 2 and 15 years old who had a stem cell transplant for chronic granulomatous disease, so the T cells may come from the graft donor.

CDR3 in DNA: TGTGCCAGCAGGACAGCAGCTAGCACAGATACGCAGTATTTT. Its translation: CASRTAASTDTQYF. The chain links TRBV6-1 to TRBJ2-3; tentatively, D is TRBD1 (5 bases). The germline gives CDR1 MNHNS, CDR2 SASEGT. V shed 6 bases and J shed 0 bases, with 10 bases lying between them. The CDR3 spans 14 residues.